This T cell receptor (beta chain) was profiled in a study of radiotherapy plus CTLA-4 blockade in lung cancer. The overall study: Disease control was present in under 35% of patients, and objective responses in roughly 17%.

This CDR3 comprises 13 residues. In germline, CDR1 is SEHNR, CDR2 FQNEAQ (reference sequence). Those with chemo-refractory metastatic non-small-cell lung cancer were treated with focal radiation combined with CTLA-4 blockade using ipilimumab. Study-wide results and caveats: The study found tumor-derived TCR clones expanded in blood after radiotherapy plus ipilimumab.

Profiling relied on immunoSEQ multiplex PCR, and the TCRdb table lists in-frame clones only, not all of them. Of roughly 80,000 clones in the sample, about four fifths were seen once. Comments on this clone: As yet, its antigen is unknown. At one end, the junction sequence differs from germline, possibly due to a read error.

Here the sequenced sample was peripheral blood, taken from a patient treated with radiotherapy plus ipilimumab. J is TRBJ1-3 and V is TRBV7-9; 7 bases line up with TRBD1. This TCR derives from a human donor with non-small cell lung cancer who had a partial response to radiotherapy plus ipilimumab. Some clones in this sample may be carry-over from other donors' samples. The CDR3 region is CASSLWGTPGQDF. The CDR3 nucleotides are TGTGCCAGCAGCTTATGGGGAACACCTGGACAGGATTTT.